This T cell receptor (beta chain) was sequenced during a study of radiation and T cells in renal cell carcinoma. Study-wide findings and caveats: In blood, top tumor clones expanded by 2 weeks, shrinking by 4. Pretreatment tumor biopsies were lacking, so baseline clonotypes are unknown.

As to this clone: Its antigen remains unknown.

The method was immunoSEQ multiplex PCR; TCRdb's version includes in-frame clones alone and lacks a portion of them. This sample carries about 130,000 clones, approximately 80% of them seen once, and the ten largest clones take about 3%. CDR1 SGHTA and CDR2 FQGTGA come from the germline V gene. V lost 6 bases, J lost 5 bases, and 3 bases stayed unmatched. CDR3 size: 13 residues. As to time point: baseline pretreatment blood. Specified treatment: 15 Gy SBRT to primary tumor, nephrectomy 4 weeks later. Serial blood draws occurred at baseline and 2 and 4 weeks post-SBRT. This renal cell carcinoma was of the clear cell type.

This chain links TRBV7-3 with TRBJ2-3, with TRBD1 identical over 9 bases. This sample comprised blood, obtained from a patient whose treatment included radiotherapy and nephrectomy. The sequence derives from a woman aged 60-75 years with renal cell carcinoma. The CDR3 sequence: CASRPTGGDTQYF. The CDR3 coding sequence is TGTGCCAGCAGACCGACAGGGGGAGATACGCAGTATTTT.